These 28 T cell receptor beta chains share one sample of origin, sequenced in a study of T cells in Graves' hyperthyroidism and ophthalmopathy. It was RNA transcripts that yielded the amplified TCR beta CDR3 regions. Using the HTBI primer set, a first-round RT-PCR was run on the TCR CDR3. One entry per CDR3 protein results from TCRdb running MiXCR on the multiplex PCR reads. Of tens of thousands of distinct CDR3 sequences listed, roughly 52% are singletons. The sequenced sample was blood. The receptors derive from a woman aged 45-65 years with Graves' hyperthyroidism that later progressed to Graves' ophthalmopathy.

In this sample, this clonotype turned up many times. The V gene is TRBV28, the J gene TRBJ2-5, with TRBD2 identical over 9 bases. CDR3 length: 15 residues. CDR1 and CDR2 from the germline V gene are MDHEN and SYDVKM. J gave up 5 bases and V 5 bases, and 9 bases lay outside the gene matches. The chain's CDR3 is CASSLGTSFEETQYF. For the CDR3, the DNA is TGTGCCAGCAGTCTGGGGACTAGCTTTGAGGAGACCCAGTACTTC.

By share, this clonotype ranks as medium-sized. J is TRBJ2-7 and V is TRBV7-9; D remains ambiguous. Germline V CDR1 and CDR2: SEHNR, FQNEAQ (reference sequence). V lost 3 bases and J lost 4, with 7 bases in between. This CDR3 spans 12 amino acids. The CDR3 loop is CASSLSGYEQYF. CDR3 DNA sequence: TGTGCCAGCAGCTTGAGTGGGTACGAGCAGTACTTC.

V and J are TRBV29-1 and TRBJ2-1; D possibly corresponds to TRBD2 (6 bases). Germline V gene lookup returns CDR1 SQVTM and CDR2 ANQGSEA. The CDR3 has 14 residues. With 3 bases removed from V and 6 bases from J, the gap between germline ends came to 15 bases. The CDR3 sequence: CSVDRTGSGNEQFF. Written as DNA, the CDR3 is TGCAGCGTTGATCGCACCGGGAGTGGCAATGAGCAGTTCTTC.

This clonotype was counted many times. V and J are TRBV11-3 and TRBJ2-3, with 7 bases matching TRBD1. The V and J ends lost 5 bases and 4 bases, in that order; junction bases with no gene match: 12. The CDR3 extends over 16 amino acids. Germline assignment: CDR1 SGHNT and CDR2 YENEEA. This chain's CDR3 is CASSQNRGHIPDTQYF. The CDR3 DNA follows: TGTGCCAGCAGCCAAAACAGGGGTCACATTCCAGATACGCAGTATTTT.

By proportion, this clonotype is medium-sized. The chain links TRBV24-1 to TRBJ1-5, with a possible D match to TRBD1 (6 bases). The length of the CDR3 is 15 residues. Trimming took off 4 bases at V and 0 bases at J, with 9 bases between the two ends. Germline CDR1 reads KGHDR; CDR2 reads SFDVKD. The CDR3 DNA reads as TGTGCCACCAGTGAAGGGACAATTAGCAATCAGCCCCAGCATTTT. Amino acids: CATSEGTISNQPQHF.

This clonotype appeared a single time. J is TRBJ2-1 and V is TRBV4-1; the match to TRBD1 covers 7 bases. Losses at the gene ends were 2 bases for V and 5 bases for J; bases not matched to a gene: 21. The CDR3 runs 20 residues. The germline V gene encodes CDR1 MGHRA and CDR2 YSYEKL. The CDR3 sequence is CASSQRPIQRDSSGNNEQFF. The CDR3 DNA follows: TGCGCCAGCAGCCAACGCCCGATACAGAGGGACAGCTCTGGAAACAATGAGCAGTTCTTC.

In this sample, this clonotype turned up once. J is TRBJ2-1 and V is TRBV6-5; the match to TRBD1 covers 9 bases. With V trimmed by 8 bases and J by 4 bases, 9 bases remained unmatched. The CDR3 has 15 residues. The germline V gene encodes CDR1 MNHEY and CDR2 SVGAGI. CDR3 DNA sequence: TGTGCCAGCTCGCGAGACAGGGGGGGGTACAATGAGCAGTTCTTC. Its translation: CASSRDRGGYNEQFF.

This clonotype was observed at least ten times. With a much larger clone just one base away, this may be a read error. V gene TRBV11-2 combines with J gene TRBJ1-2; D is perhaps TRBD1 (5 bases). The germline V gene has CDR1 SGHAT and CDR2 FQNNGV. The CDR3 is 13 amino acids. In DNA form, the CDR3 reads TGTGCCAGCAGCTTAGCGGGGCGTGATGGCTGCACCTTC. Its translation is CASSLAGRDGCTF.

This clonotype was recorded many times. This sequence joins TRBV19 and TRBJ2-3; D perhaps matches TRBD1 (6 bases). The V and J ends lost 5 bases and 3 bases respectively, with 9 bases between them. This CDR3 is 13 amino acids long. CDR1 is LNHDA and CDR2 is SQIVND in the germline V gene (reference sequence). The CDR3 loop reads CASSPQGTDTQYF. In DNA, the CDR3 is TGTGCCAGTAGTCCGCAGGGGACAGATACGCAGTATTTT.

There are many counts of this clonotype. The CDR3, as DNA: TGTGCCAGCAGCCAGGGAGCGGGCAATGAGCAGTTCTTC. Translated, it gives CASSQGAGNEQFF. The chain uses TRBV3-1 and TRBJ2-1; D perhaps matches TRBD2 (6 bases). The V and J ends lost 3 bases and 6 bases respectively, with 9 bases between them. The CDR3 is 13 residues long. Germline CDR1 LGHDT, CDR2 YNNKEL (reference sequence).

This clonotype was picked up one time. V and J are TRBV27 and TRBJ2-1; the D call may be TRBD1 or TRBD2 (5 bases each). The CDR3 length is 14 residues. Trimming removed 8 bases from V and 3 bases from J, with 14 bases in between. Germline values: CDR1 MNHEY, CDR2 SMNVEV (reference sequence). CDR3: CASGRGTVYNEQFF. The CDR3 nucleotides are TGTGCCAGCGGACGAGGGACGGTCTACAATGAGCAGTTCTTC.

The V and J genes are TRBV19 and TRBJ1-1, with D unclear. The CDR3 is made up of 13 amino acids. Germline CDR1 LNHDA, CDR2 SQIVND (reference sequence). Trimming removed 3 bases at V and 4 bases at J, with 9 bases between. CDR3 loop: CASSMPGFTEAFF. In DNA form, the CDR3 reads TGTGCCAGTAGTATGCCCGGGTTCACTGAAGCTTTCTTT. The full variable domain, in which reference TRBV19 and TRBJ1-1 provide the parts outside the CDR3, is DGGITQSPKYLFRKEGQNVTLSCEQNLNHDAMYWYRQDPGQGLRLIYYSQIVNDFQKGDIAEGYSVSREKKESFPLTVTSAQKNPTAFYLCASSMPGFTEAFFGQGTRLTVV.

The table lists this clonotype with many counts. The chain couples TRBV4-3 to TRBJ1-2; the D is unclear. Germline V gene data show CDR1 as LGHNA and CDR2 as YSLEER. The CDR3 length is 13 residues. Trimming removed 1 base from V and 3 bases from J, with 6 bases in between. The CDR3 loop is CASSQGGHYGYTF. CDR3 DNA: TGCGCCAGCAGCCAAGGAGGCCACTATGGCTACACCTTC.

This chain uses TRBV24-1 with TRBJ2-7; 7 nucleotides agree with TRBD1. The CDR3 is 15 residues long. The junction had 10 bases not matched to a gene; V was cut back by 4 bases and J by 5 bases. Germline values: CDR1 KGHDR, CDR2 SFDVKD. This chain's CDR3 is CATSDPGTDAHEQYF. Here the CDR3 DNA reads TGTGCCACCAGTGACCCCGGGACAGATGCCCACGAGCAGTACTTC.

As concerns this clonotype: The junction differs from germline at one of its ends, possibly a read error. This rearrangement joins TRBV7-7 to TRBJ2-3; 16 nucleotides align to TRBD2. The V gene's germline CDR1 is SSHAT and CDR2 FNYEAQ (reference sequence). The CDR3 loop spans 15 amino acids. The CDR3 DNA is TGTGCTAGCAGCTCGGGACTAGCGGGAGGGAATGAGCAGTATTTT. Translation: CASSSGLAGGNEQYF.

This clonotype was detected ten times or more. The V gene is TRBV6-5, the J gene TRBJ2-3, with TRBD2 matching over 9 bases. J gave up 3 bases and V 3 bases, and 4 bases lay outside the gene matches. The length of the CDR3 is 15 residues. Germline V CDR1 and CDR2: MNHEY, SVGAGI. CDR3 bases: TGTGCCAGCAGTTATGCTAGCGGGATGACAGATACGCAGTATTTT. It yields the protein CASSYASGMTDTQYF.

The table lists this clonotype with many counts. V and J are TRBV12-3 or TRBV12-4 and TRBJ1-5, with a tentative D call TRBD1 (6 bases). Trimming stripped 3 bases from V and 6 bases from J, with 15 bases between. The CDR3 spans 15 residues. DNA of the CDR3: TGTGCCAGCAGTTTTTATCAGGGGCTAGGTCAGCCCCAGCATTTT. It codes for CASSFYQGLGQPQHF.

This clonotype was counted many times. The chain carries TRBV12-3 or TRBV12-4 and TRBJ2-3; 9 nucleotides match TRBD2. V lost 3 bases to trimming and J lost 8 bases; unmatched junction nucleotides: 3. The CDR3 contains 13 residues. CDR3 sequence: CASSLASGATQYF. As DNA, the CDR3 is TGTGCCAGCAGTTTGGCTAGCGGGGCTACGCAGTATTTT.

This chain uses TRBV11-2 with TRBJ1-3; no clear D gene. V lost 5 bases, J lost 0 bases, and 11 bases lay in between. Germline V lookup: CDR1 SGHAT, CDR2 FQNNGV. There are 15 residues in the CDR3. As DNA, the CDR3 is TGTGCCAGCAGCGCACGGGATGACTCTGGAAACACCATATATTTT. Protein: CASSARDDSGNTIYF.

On this clonotype: The junction does not match germline at one end; this may be a read error. The chain couples TRBV7-3 to TRBJ2-2; tentatively, D is TRBD2 (5 bases). There are 15 residues in the CDR3. CDR1 and CDR2 (germline): SGHTA, FQGTGA. The CDR3 DNA sequence: TGTGCCAGCAGCTTAAGTATTCGAGACACCGGGGAGCTGTCTTGG. Protein: CASSLSIRDTGELSW.

This clonotype was seen repeatedly, ten times or more. This chain's CDR3 is CASSYNRGGYTF. The CDR3, as DNA: TGTGCCAGCAGTTACAACAGGGGTGGCTACACCTTC. The chain has TRBV6-2 or TRBV6-3 and TRBJ1-2; 7 bases match TRBD1. The CDR3 consists of 12 residues. Per the germline V gene, CDR1 is MNHEY and CDR2 is SVGEGT. J was trimmed by 7 bases and V by 2 bases; bases with no gene match: 1.

In the case of this clonotype: At one end, the junction sequence differs from germline, possibly due to a read error. The V call is TRBV12-3 or TRBV12-4, the J call TRBJ1-2, with TRBD1 matching 11 bases. The CDR3 has 15 residues. The CDR3 here is CASSLGTGGFGGYTF. The DNA of the CDR3 is TGCGCCAGCAGTTTAGGGACAGGGGGTTTTGGGGGCTACACCTTC.

The chain recombines TRBV24-1 with TRBJ2-1, with 7 positions matching TRBD2. The CDR3 runs 13 residues. Trimming at V came to 5 bases and at J to 6 bases, leaving 3 bases not matched to a gene. Germline lookup yields CDR1 KGHDR and CDR2 SFDVKD. The DNA of the CDR3 is TGTGCCACCAGTGCGCGGGAGCTCAATGAGCAGTTCTTC. This codes for CATSARELNEQFF.

There are many counts of this clonotype. J is TRBJ1-2 and V is TRBV28, with 8 positions matching TRBD1. CDR1 and CDR2 from the germline V gene are MDHEN and SYDVKM. This CDR3 contains 15 residues. The V gene end was trimmed by 3 bases and the J gene end by 2 bases; junction bases not matched to a gene: 5. CDR3 sequence reads: CASSFTGGQNYGYTF. As DNA, the CDR3 is TGTGCCAGCAGTTTCACAGGGGGACAAAACTATGGCTACACCTTC.

V and J are TRBV9 and TRBJ1-4; 7 bases match TRBD1. The trim removed 4 bases at V and 3 bases at J, leaving 6 bases unmatched. Germline CDR1 reads SGDLS; CDR2 reads YYNGEE. The CDR3 is made up of 15 amino acids. The CDR3 DNA sequence: TGTGCCAGCAGCCCTGACAGGGTGTCTAATGAAAAACTGTTTTTT. Its protein is CASSPDRVSNEKLFF.

Many counts were recorded for this clonotype. The gene calls are TRBV11-2 and TRBJ1-4; perhaps TRBD1 as D (6 bases). Germline V gene data show CDR1 as SGHAT and CDR2 as FQNNGV. Trimming cost V 1 base and J 5 bases, with 11 bases left between them. CDR3 length: 15 amino acids. CDR3 coding DNA: TGTGCCAGCAGCTTAGTTTTCGGACAGAATGAAAAACTGTTTTTT. This codes for CASSLVFGQNEKLFF.

The V call is TRBV6-6, the J call TRBJ2-7; D unresolved. The CDR3 is 13 residues long. Between the trimmed V and J ends, which lost 6 bases and 3 bases, there was a span of 12 bases. The germline gives CDR1 MNHNY, CDR2 SVGAGI (reference sequence). CDR3: CASSREENYEQYF. CDR3 coding DNA: TGTGCCAGCAGCCGAGAGGAGAACTACGAGCAGTACTTC.

Concerning this clonotype itself: This clone may be a read error of a much larger clone one base away. J is TRBJ1-1 and V is TRBV6-2 or TRBV6-3; D not resolved. Germline loops: CDR1 MNHEY, CDR2 SVGEGT. The CDR3 runs to 17 residues. Here the CDR3 reads CASSYTPGRNMNTDAFF. The CDR3 DNA is TGTGCCAGCAGTTACACGCCAGGACGAAACATGAACACTGACGCTTTCTTT.